This TCR beta chain was obtained from a study of cytomegalovirus exposure and HLA in healthy donors. General study points: In a later analysis, several top co-occurrence clusters appeared linked to parvovirus B19, influenza, CMV and Epstein-Barr virus. In vitro experiments confirmed that a few CMV-associated chains were specific for CMV antigens.

In regard to this clone: Its antigen remains unidentified.

At sampling all donors were nominally healthy, likely with unrecorded immune exposures. There are 15 residues in the CDR3. V trimming: 0 bases; J trimming: 5 bases; junction bases outside the gene matches: 6. The germline gives CDR1 SGHRS, CDR2 YFSETQ. Vbeta (60) and Jbeta (13) primers were used in the PCR. The table came from immunoSEQ multiplex PCR; TCRdb's copy has only in-frame clones and leaves some out. The sample lists about 160,000 clones; just under 75% were seen once. This TCR was sampled from a woman aged 18 to 35 in good health and CMV-seronegative. The sequenced material came from PBMCs. The chain combines TRBV5-1 with TRBJ1-1, with 8 bases that match TRBD1. CDR3 region: CASSLARNRGTEAFF. DNA of the CDR3: TGCGCCAGCAGCTTGGCGCGTAACAGGGGGACTGAAGCTTTCTTT.